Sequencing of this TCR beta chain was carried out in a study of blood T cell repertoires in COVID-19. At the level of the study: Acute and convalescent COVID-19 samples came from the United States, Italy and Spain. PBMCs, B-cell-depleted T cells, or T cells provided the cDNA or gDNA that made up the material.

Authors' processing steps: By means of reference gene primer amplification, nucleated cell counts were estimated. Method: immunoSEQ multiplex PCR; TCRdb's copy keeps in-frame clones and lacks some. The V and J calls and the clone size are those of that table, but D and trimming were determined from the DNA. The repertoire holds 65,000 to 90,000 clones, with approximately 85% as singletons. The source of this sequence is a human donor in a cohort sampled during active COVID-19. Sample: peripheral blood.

The CDR3 DNA is TGTGCCACCCGCGGCCCCTATGGCTACACCTTC. Translated: CATRGPYGYTF. The chain carries TRBV6-5 and TRBJ1-2; D is uncertain. Germline assignment: CDR1 MNHEY and CDR2 SVGAGI. Trimming pared 10 bases from V and 4 bases from J, leaving 10 bases between. The CDR3 loop spans 11 amino acids.